Each of the 25 T cell receptor beta chains below was sequenced from the same sample in a study of CD8 T cells in ankylosing spondylitis. MiXCR, applied by TCRdb to the 5' RACE reads, yields one record per CDR3 protein. This sample has about 300,000 distinct CDR3 sequences, with roughly 10% found just once. The sample taken for sequencing was blood, either unsorted or a sorted T cell fraction (not recorded which). These TCRs come from a female donor with ankylosing spondylitis or in good health (not recorded which).

This clonotype was counted many times. The chain uses TRBV7-6 and TRBJ2-5; no reliable D call. V was pared by 1 base and J by 5 bases, with 5 bases between. Germline loops: CDR1 SGHVS, CDR2 FNYEAQ. The CDR3 extends over 12 amino acids. The CDR3 coding sequence is TGTGCCAGCAGCTTAGATCACGAGACCCAGTACTTC. Translation gives CASSLDHETQYF.

This clonotype has ten or more counts. This rearrangement joins TRBV28 to TRBJ2-2, with a tentative D call TRBD1 (5 bases). The V end was cut by 4 bases, the J end by 0 bases, with 12 bases between. Germline CDR1 reads MDHEN; CDR2 reads SYDVKM. The CDR3 is 16 residues long. The CDR3 nucleotides are TGTGCCAGCAGTTCTACAGGTTTAGCGAACACCGGGGAGCTGTTTTTT. It yields the protein CASSSTGLANTGELFF.

The chain employs TRBV24-1 and TRBJ2-1; 13 nucleotides match TRBD2. Germline loops: CDR1 KGHDR, CDR2 SFDVKD. Trimming removed 3 bases from V and 0 bases from J; junction bases left unmatched: 7. The CDR3 totals 19 residues. The CDR3 coding sequence is TGTGCCACCAGTGATCCGCGGACTAGCGGGGGTAGCTCCTACAATGAGCAGTTCTTC. This sequence encodes CATSDPRTSGGSSYNEQFF.

This clonotype was seen ten or more times. This chain joins TRBV5-1 and TRBJ1-5; no firm D call. Germline CDR1 SGHRS, CDR2 YFSETQ. V was pared by 4 bases and J by 4 bases, with 9 bases between. The CDR3 has 13 amino acids. The CDR3 DNA is TGCGCCAGCAGCACGGGCCCTAATCAGCCCCAGCATTTT. Translation: CASSTGPNQPQHF.

This clonotype was seen many times. The V gene is TRBV2, the J gene TRBJ2-3; 7 bases match TRBD2. CDR1 SNHLY and CDR2 FYNNEI come from the germline V gene. The CDR3 is 13 residues long. The ends lost 9 bases at V and 2 bases at J; junction bases unmatched: 5. CDR3 amino acids: CASAGEFTDTQYF. The CDR3 DNA reads TGTGCCAGTGCGGGGGAGTTCACAGATACGCAGTATTTT.

The rearrangement uses TRBV18 and TRBJ2-1; TRBD2 is a possible D gene (7 bases). Germline V gives CDR1 KGHSH, CDR2 LQKENI. V was shortened by 4 bases and J by 5 bases, with 12 bases between the two germline ends. The CDR3 covers 14 residues. The CDR3 protein is CASSRTRGDNEQFF. Here the CDR3 DNA reads TGTGCCAGCTCACGGACTAGGGGGGACAATGAGCAGTTCTTC.

At least ten counts were recorded for this clonotype. V and J are TRBV6-1 and TRBJ2-2, with D maybe TRBD1 (6 bases). V dropped 8 bases and J dropped 3 bases, with 13 bases sitting between them. This CDR3 is built from 14 residues. Germline-derived CDR1 and CDR2 are MNHNS and SASEGT. The CDR3 loop is CASPRDIYTGELFF. CDR3 nucleotide sequence: TGTGCCAGCCCACGGGACATTTACACCGGGGAGCTGTTTTTT.

The V and J genes are TRBV10-2 and TRBJ2-1; D unclear. This CDR3 is 18 amino acids long. Trimming cost V 4 bases and J 0 bases, with 19 bases left between them. Germline CDR1 WSHSY, CDR2 SAAADI. CDR3: CASSAYLRGASSYNEQFF. CDR3 DNA sequence: TGCGCCAGCAGTGCGTACCTCCGCGGAGCTAGCTCCTACAATGAGCAGTTCTTC.

This clonotype was observed many times. V gene TRBV12-3 or TRBV12-4 combines with J gene TRBJ2-1; 9 bases are shared with TRBD2. The ends lost 4 bases at V and 6 bases at J; junction bases unmatched: 13. This CDR3 spans 17 amino acids. The CDR3 coding sequence is TGTGCCAGCAGTTCCCGAATAGCGGGAGTGGGACCCAATGAGCAGTTCTTC. Translating it yields CASSSRIAGVGPNEQFF.

Worth noting for this clonotype: This clone may be a read error of a much larger clone one base away. This chain links TRBV10-3 with TRBJ1-2, with D possibly TRBD1 on 5 matching bases. Per germline, CDR1 ENHRY and CDR2 SYGVKD. CDR3 length: 15 residues. CDR3 region: CAISDPGSTNYGDTF. DNA of the CDR3: TGTGCCATCAGTGATCCAGGGAGTACGAACTATGGCGACACCTTC.

The chain links TRBV3-1 to TRBJ1-6; perhaps TRBD1 as D (6 bases). In germline, CDR1 is LGHDT, CDR2 YNNKEL (reference sequence). Trimming removed 2 bases at V and 9 bases at J, with 14 bases between. The CDR3 covers 15 residues. This chain's CDR3 is CASSQTGILGSPLHF. CDR3 DNA sequence: TGTGCCAGCAGCCAAACAGGGATCCTTGGTTCACCCCTCCACTTT.

This clonotype occurred many times. The chain links TRBV7-6 to TRBJ1-1; tentatively, D is TRBD1 (5 bases). V lost 0 bases, J lost 1 base, and 9 bases lay in between. Germline V gene lookup returns CDR1 SGHVS and CDR2 FNYEAQ. CDR3 length: 15 amino acids. The CDR3 loop reads CASSLAHGGNTEAFF. CDR3 in DNA: TGTGCCAGCAGCTTAGCGCATGGGGGGAACACTGAAGCTTTCTTT.

This rearrangement joins TRBV11-2 to TRBJ2-7; D is perhaps TRBD1 or TRBD2 (6 bases each). CDR1 is SGHAT, CDR2 FQNNGV, per germline. CDR3 length equals 14 residues. Trimming removed 10 bases at V and 0 bases at J, with 16 bases between. The CDR3 region has the DNA TGTGCCACCACCGGGGGCAGGAGCTCCTACGAGCAGTACTTC. Translating gives CATTGGRSSYEQYF.

V usage is TRBV5-1 and J usage is TRBJ2-5; D is undetermined. Looked up from germline, CDR1 is SGHRS and CDR2 is YFSETQ. V dropped 2 bases and J dropped 1 base, with 6 bases sitting between them. The length of the CDR3 is 13 residues. CDR3 sequence: CASSFGFQETQYF. The DNA for the CDR3 is TGCGCCAGCAGCTTTGGATTCCAAGAGACCCAGTACTTC.

The chain has TRBV28 and TRBJ2-3; possibly TRBD2 for D (6 bases). Germline V gives CDR1 MDHEN, CDR2 SYDVKM. V was pared by 3 bases and J by 1 base, with 14 bases between. The CDR3 loop spans 16 amino acids. The CDR3 spells CASSLSLPSGTDTQYF. CDR3 DNA sequence: TGTGCCAGCAGTTTGTCCCTTCCTAGCGGCACAGATACGCAGTATTTT.

This clonotype was counted ten times or more. The chain is built from TRBV29-1 and TRBJ2-7; D remains ambiguous. This CDR3 contains 12 residues. Between the trimmed V and J ends, which lost 5 bases and 2 bases, there was a span of 10 bases. Germline lookup yields CDR1 SQVTM and CDR2 ANQGSEA. CDR3 residues: CSVSDTPYEQYF. DNA of the CDR3: TGCAGCGTTTCCGACACCCCCTACGAGCAGTACTTC.

This chain joins TRBV7-2 and TRBJ2-7; maybe TRBD2 (6 bases). This CDR3 is built from 15 residues. The V end was cut by 2 bases, the J end by 5 bases, with 16 bases between. From germline, CDR1 is SGHTA and CDR2 FQGNSA. In DNA form, the CDR3 reads TGTGCCAGCAGCTTAAGGGCCCTTCGGAGGGACGAGCAGTACTTC. Protein product: CASSLRALRRDEQYF.

This clonotype has just a few counts. The chain recombines TRBV18 with TRBJ2-1; D call uncertain. From germline, CDR1 is KGHSH and CDR2 LQKENI. The V end lost 3 bases, the J end lost 2 bases, and 8 bases lay between the germline ends. This CDR3 is built from 14 residues. The CDR3 region has the DNA TGTGCCAGCTCACCTTTAAAGGCCTACAATGAGCAGTTCTTC. Residues: CASSPLKAYNEQFF.

This clonotype was recorded at least ten times. The V and J genes are TRBV9 and TRBJ2-3; D unclear. The germline gives CDR1 SGDLS, CDR2 YYNGEE. V lost 0 bases to trimming and J lost 1 base, with 3 bases between them. The CDR3 runs 13 residues. CDR3 DNA sequence: TGTGCCAGCAGCGTAGACGGCACAGATACGCAGTATTTT. It codes for CASSVDGTDTQYF.

This clonotype came up many times. This chain joins TRBV5-5 and TRBJ2-7; a weak D match, TRBD1 (5 bases). From germline, CDR1 is SGHKS and CDR2 YYEKEE (reference sequence). The CDR3 is 14 amino acids. Deletions cut 0 bases from V and 5 bases from J, with 12 bases between. The CDR3: CASSLERPQDEQYF. For the CDR3, the DNA is TGTGCCAGCAGCTTGGAAAGGCCACAGGACGAGCAGTACTTC.

This clonotype was counted many times. The chain recombines TRBV6-1 with TRBJ1-4; D is unclear. The CDR3 totals 14 residues. V was cut by 2 bases and J by 0 bases, with 4 bases left in between. In germline, CDR1 is MNHNS, CDR2 SASEGT. CDR3 amino acids: CASSEPATNEKLFF. CDR3 bases: TGTGCCAGCAGTGAACCGGCAACTAATGAAAAACTGTTTTTT.

The V call is TRBV7-3, the J call TRBJ2-1; D perhaps matches TRBD2 (7 bases). V shed 3 bases and J shed 7 bases, with 19 bases lying between them. The CDR3 totals 16 residues. Germline loops: CDR1 SGHTA, CDR2 FQGTGA. CDR3: CASSFVGGQGMNEQFF. The CDR3 DNA reads as TGTGCCAGCAGCTTTGTCGGGGGGCAGGGCATGAATGAGCAGTTCTTC.

This chain joins TRBV7-9 and TRBJ2-2; tentatively, D is TRBD1 or TRBD2 (5 bases each). Germline V CDR1 and CDR2: SEHNR, FQNEAQ (reference sequence). V dropped 5 bases and J dropped 8 bases, with 18 bases sitting between them. The CDR3 runs 15 residues. The CDR3 loop reads CASSPDDRGRGELFF. As DNA, the CDR3 is TGTGCCAGCAGCCCCGATGACAGAGGGAGAGGGGAGCTGTTTTTT.

In its sample, this clonotype was seen many times. The chain links TRBV6-2 or TRBV6-3 to TRBJ2-7; D not certain. Germline-derived CDR1 and CDR2 are MNHEY and SVGEGT. This CDR3 comprises 13 residues. V lost 6 bases and J 3 bases, leaving 12 bases between the germline ends. The CDR3 region is CASSQSVSYEQYF. The CDR3, as DNA: TGTGCCAGCAGCCAGTCGGTGAGCTACGAGCAGTACTTC.

The chain uses TRBV11-2 and TRBJ2-5, with D unresolved. Trimming removed 4 bases from V and 1 base from J, with 13 bases in between. The CDR3 is 15 amino acids. Germline CDR1 reads SGHAT; CDR2 reads FQNNGV. The CDR3 nucleotides read TGTGCCAGCAGCTCGTCGAGACTGATCCAAGAGACCCAGTACTTC. Protein: CASSSSRLIQETQYF.